The 20 T cell receptor beta chains given below trace back to one sample, sequenced in a study of shared clonotypes between healthy human individuals. The method was immunoSEQ multiplex PCR; TCRdb's version includes in-frame clones alone and lacks a portion of them. The data contain millions of clones, 90% to 95% of them singletons. Input material: naive CD4+ T cells sorted from blood. Subset meaning: CD45RA+ positively selected. The source of these receptors is a young man in good health.

V is TRBV25-1 and J is TRBJ2-7; no firm D call. The CDR3 spans 11 residues. CDR1 MGHDK and CDR2 SYGVNS come from the germline V gene. Between the trimmed V and J ends, which lost 10 bases and 5 bases, there was a span of 12 bases. The CDR3 DNA is TGTGCCACCAAGGTGTGGAACGAGCAGTACTTC. This encodes CATKVWNEQYF.

This clone came up a few times. This chain links TRBV5-1 with TRBJ2-1; 8 bases map to TRBD2. V trimming: 4 bases; J trimming: 12 bases; junction bases outside the gene matches: 6. The CDR3 extends over 12 amino acids. The germline CDR1 and CDR2 sequences are SGHRS and YFSETQ. The CDR3 region is CASSNEREGQFF. CDR3 sequence (DNA): TGCGCCAGCAGCAACGAACGGGAGGGGCAGTTCTTC.

V is TRBV5-1 and J is TRBJ2-7; D not resolved. In germline, CDR1 is SGHRS, CDR2 YFSETQ. With 0 bases removed from V and 3 bases from J, the gap between germline ends came to 10 bases. The CDR3 extends over 14 amino acids. The CDR3 DNA reads TGCGCCAGCAGCTTGGCTACAGCTTTCTACGAGCAGTACTTC. Amino acid sequence: CASSLATAFYEQYF.

The chain joins TRBV7-2 to TRBJ2-7; D not certain. Germline CDR1 is SGHTA and CDR2 is FQGNSA. This CDR3 is built from 15 residues. Trimming took off 0 bases at V and 0 bases at J, with 9 bases between the two ends. CDR3 DNA: TGTGCCAGCAGCTTAGCGGCATTGAGCTCCTACGAGCAGTACTTC. This sequence encodes CASSLAALSSYEQYF.

The rearrangement links TRBV28 to TRBJ1-3; 9 positions match TRBD1. Germline lookup yields CDR1 MDHEN and CDR2 SYDVKM. Unmatched junction bases numbered 15, after V lost 5 bases and J lost 1 base. CDR3 length: 19 residues. CDR3 sequence reads: CASSAHGTGFYDSGNTIYF. CDR3 nucleotide sequence: TGTGCCAGCAGTGCCCACGGGACAGGGTTTTACGATTCTGGAAACACCATATATTTT.

This clone was recorded once. This chain uses TRBV6-1 with TRBJ1-6, with D tentatively TRBD1 (6 bases). Trimming shortened V by 7 bases and J by 1 base, and 11 bases separated the two germline ends. The CDR3 totals 15 residues. Germline lookup yields CDR1 MNHNS and CDR2 SASEGT. In nucleotides, the CDR3 is TGTGCCAGCACGACAGGACAGTCCTATAATTCACCCCTCCACTTT. This translates into CASTTGQSYNSPLHF.

The rearrangement uses TRBV19 and TRBJ1-1, with D hard to call. This CDR3 comprises 14 residues. Germline loops: CDR1 LNHDA, CDR2 SQIVND (reference sequence). Trimming removed 7 bases at V and 1 base at J, with 13 bases between. The CDR3 here is CASIKRAGNTEAFF. CDR3 in DNA: TGTGCCAGTATCAAGAGGGCGGGGAACACTGAAGCTTTCTTT.

As for this clone: In the same sample, other DNA sequences code for this CDR3. The chain uses TRBV5-1 and TRBJ2-7; 10 bases match TRBD1. The CDR3 totals 14 residues. The V gene's germline CDR1 is SGHRS and CDR2 YFSETQ. V lost 0 bases, J lost 5 bases, and 2 bases stayed unmatched. The CDR3 here is CASSLGQGANEQYF. The CDR3 nucleotides are TGCGCCAGCAGCTTGGGACAGGGGGCCAACGAGCAGTACTTC.

This chain connects TRBV7-8 to TRBJ1-4; maybe TRBD1 (6 bases). CDR3 length: 14 amino acids. V dropped 5 bases and J dropped 3 bases, with 10 bases sitting between them. Germline V gives CDR1 SGHVS, CDR2 FQNEAQ. The CDR3 reads CASSPGQPNEKLFF. The CDR3 nucleotides are TGTGCCAGCAGCCCGGGACAACCTAATGAAAAACTGTTTTTT.

J is TRBJ2-6 and V is TRBV29-1; D is uncertain. There are 16 residues in the CDR3. Trimming pared 1 base from V and 0 bases from J, leaving 10 bases between. Germline CDR1 is SQVTM and CDR2 is ANQGSEA. The CDR3 sequence is CSVEGGLPSGANVLTF. The CDR3 nucleotides are TGCAGCGTTGAAGGGGGATTACCCTCTGGGGCCAACGTCCTGACTTTC.

This clone has only one observation. Other DNA sequences in this sample translate to the same CDR3. The CDR3 coding sequence is TGCGCCAGCAGCCGTACAGGGGCCCCCTACGAGCAGTACTTC. Translating gives CASSRTGAPYEQYF. This chain connects TRBV5-1 to TRBJ2-7; 7 nucleotides align to TRBD1. CDR1 SGHRS and CDR2 YFSETQ come from the germline V gene. Germline trimming cut 4 bases from V and 2 bases from J; bases unmatched to any gene: 6. The CDR3 covers 14 residues.

V usage is TRBV2 and J usage is TRBJ1-2; maybe TRBD1 (6 bases). This CDR3 is 14 amino acids long. Germline values: CDR1 SNHLY, CDR2 FYNNEI. V was clipped by 6 bases and J by 4 bases, with 15 bases between them. The CDR3 DNA follows: TGTGCCAGCAGCGAAATAACAGGGCCCTATGGCTACACCTTC. It yields the protein CASSEITGPYGYTF. The full variable domain, in which reference TRBV2 and TRBJ1-2 provide the parts outside the CDR3, is EPEVTQTPSHQVTQMGQEVILRCVPISNHLYFYWYRQILGQKVEFLVSFYNNEISEKSEIFDDQFSVERPDGSNFTLKIRSTKLEDSAMYFCASSEITGPYGYTFGSGTRLTVV.

This clone has only one observation. V is TRBV27 and J is TRBJ1-5; D unresolved. The V end lost 2 bases, the J end lost 6 bases, and 8 bases lay between the germline ends. The CDR3 extends over 13 amino acids. In germline, CDR1 is MNHEY, CDR2 SMNVEV (reference sequence). The CDR3 here is CASSLILGQPQHF. DNA for the CDR3: TGTGCCAGCAGTTTAATACTCGGTCAGCCCCAGCATTTT.

The chain couples TRBV6-5 to TRBJ1-3, with D possibly matching TRBD1 (6 bases). Trimming cost V 5 bases and J 6 bases, with 17 bases left between them. Germline CDR1 MNHEY, CDR2 SVGAGI. There are 15 residues in the CDR3. The CDR3 sequence: CASSPGTRVANTIYF. The CDR3 DNA reads as TGTGCCAGCAGTCCCGGGACAAGAGTGGCAAACACCATATATTTT.

This rearrangement joins TRBV18 to TRBJ2-7; 7 bases match TRBD1. The length of the CDR3 is 14 residues. The germline V gene encodes CDR1 KGHSH and CDR2 LQKENI. V was pared by 5 bases and J by 3 bases, with 7 bases of the junction left unmatched. The CDR3 is CASSSGTENYEQYF. The CDR3 DNA reads TGTGCCAGCTCATCCGGGACAGAAAACTACGAGCAGTACTTC. Full variable domain (missing parts from reference TRBV18 and TRBJ2-7): NAGVMQNPRHLVRRRGQEARLRCSPMKGHSHVYWYRQLPEEGLKFMVYLQKENIIDESGMPKERFSAEFPKEGPSILRIQQVVRGDSAAYFCASSSGTENYEQYFGPGTRLTVT.

The gene calls are TRBV5-5 and TRBJ2-1, with D perhaps TRBD2 (5 bases). Per the germline V gene, CDR1 is SGHKS and CDR2 is YYEKEE (reference sequence). The V end lost 0 bases, the J end lost 0 bases, and 7 bases lay between the germline ends. The CDR3 is 15 amino acids. CDR3 in amino acids: CASSLGGISYNEQFF. In DNA form, the CDR3 reads TGTGCCAGCAGCTTGGGAGGGATCTCCTACAATGAGCAGTTCTTC.

The chain uses TRBV5-1 and TRBJ2-3; 7 bases match TRBD2. Germline loops: CDR1 SGHRS, CDR2 YFSETQ. With 4 bases clipped from V and 3 bases from J, the junction kept 8 bases outside the gene matches. The CDR3 contains 15 residues. Here the CDR3 DNA reads TGCGCCAGCAGCCTGGAGATGGGGGGGACAGATACGCAGTATTTT. Its protein product is CASSLEMGGTDTQYF.

The J gene is TRBJ1-1, the V gene TRBV27; D call uncertain. Trimming stripped 0 bases from V and 1 base from J, with 9 bases between. Germline assignment: CDR1 MNHEY and CDR2 SMNVEV (reference sequence). This CDR3 has 15 amino acids. CDR3 sequence reads: CASSLSPRQNTEAFF. The CDR3 region has the DNA TGTGCCAGCAGTTTATCGCCTAGACAGAACACTGAAGCTTTCTTT.

The V and J genes are TRBV11-2 and TRBJ2-7; D uncertain. Germline CDR1 is SGHAT and CDR2 is FQNNGV. The CDR3 has 16 residues. V was trimmed by 4 bases and J by 0 bases, leaving 16 bases between them. The CDR3, as DNA: TGTGCCAGCAGCTATGCCTCCTCCCTGAGCTCCTACGAGCAGTACTTC. This codes for CASSYASSLSSYEQYF.

This clone was counted only a few times. V is TRBV9 and J is TRBJ1-2, with TRBD1 matching over 7 bases. Germline loops: CDR1 SGDLS, CDR2 YYNGEE. V dropped 3 bases and J dropped 4; count of bases not matched to a gene: 9. This CDR3 is 15 amino acids long. Here the CDR3 reads CASSAGTAVSYGYTF. CDR3 nucleotide sequence: TGTGCCAGCAGCGCCGGGACAGCTGTTTCCTATGGCTACACCTTC.